Shown below are 26 T cell receptor beta chains from a single sample sequenced in a study of CD8+ T cells in alopecia areata. Reverse transcribed after extraction, RNA yielded cDNA as the sequencing template. The assay was immunoSEQ multiplex PCR, and TCRdb's table has in-frame clones only and misses some. The sample lists over 100,000 clones, roughly 50% seen once, with approximately 12% in the top ten. Treatment indicated: oral pan-JAK inhibitor, 5-10 mg twice daily. This sample comprised CD8+ T cells sorted from blood, obtained at week 24, from a patient treated with tofacitinib. The source is a human donor with alopecia areata.

This chain connects TRBV28 to TRBJ2-7; weak D call: TRBD1 (5 bases). Germline values: CDR1 MDHEN, CDR2 SYDVKM. V gave up 5 bases and J gave up 7 bases, with 21 bases separating them. The CDR3 spans 15 residues. CDR3 region: CASSPTVDSFGEQYF. DNA of the CDR3: TGTGCCAGCAGTCCAACAGTCGACAGTTTCGGGGAGCAGTACTTC.

The chain links TRBV30 to TRBJ1-1; possible D gene TRBD1, 6 bases. The CDR3 has 14 amino acids. The V gene's germline CDR1 is GTSNPN and CDR2 SVGIG (reference sequence). V gave up 3 bases and J gave up 7 bases, with 18 bases separating them. The CDR3 DNA follows: TGTGCCTGGAGGAAACTGGGGGGGCGAGTTGAAGCTTTCTTT. Residues: CAWRKLGGRVEAFF.

This clone appeared a few times. The J gene is TRBJ1-4, the V gene TRBV6-5, with D perhaps TRBD1 (5 bases). V was trimmed by 5 bases and J by 3 bases, leaving 13 bases between them. CDR3 size: 15 residues. Germline loops: CDR1 MNHEY, CDR2 SVGAGI. CDR3 sequence: CASSPDTGPNEKLFF. DNA of the CDR3: TGTGCCAGCAGTCCCGACACAGGCCCTAATGAAAAACTGTTTTTT.

The rearrangement uses TRBV30 and TRBJ1-1; TRBD1 matches 8 bases. Germline CDR1 and CDR2: GTSNPN and SVGIG (reference sequence). The CDR3 is made up of 12 amino acids. V dropped 8 bases and J dropped 0; count of bases not matched to a gene: 2. Written as DNA, the CDR3 is TGTGCCGGACAGGGCGTGAACACTGAAGCTTTCTTT. This sequence encodes CAGQGVNTEAFF. The entire variable domain, with the rest obtained from reference TRBV30 and TRBJ1-1, is as follows: SQTIHQWPATLVQPVGSPLSLECTVEGTSNPNLYWYRQAAGRGLQLLFYSVGIGQISSEVPQNLSASRPQDRQFILSSKKLLLSDSGFYLCAGQGVNTEAFFGQGTRLTVV.

This clone was detected a few times. This rearrangement joins TRBV25-1 to TRBJ1-2; D gene uncertain. Germline V gene lookup returns CDR1 MGHDK and CDR2 SYGVNS. This CDR3 has 13 amino acids. V was pared by 2 bases and J by 3 bases, with 7 bases between. The CDR3 region is CASSEPGYYGYTF. CDR3 nucleotides: TGTGCCAGCAGTGAACCCGGGTACTATGGCTACACCTTC.

The rearrangement uses TRBV9 and TRBJ1-1; TRBD1 is a possible D gene (6 bases). Trimming removed 4 bases from V and 1 base from J, with 11 bases in between. CDR3 length: 14 residues. Germline loops: CDR1 SGDLS, CDR2 YYNGEE. The DNA of the CDR3 is TGTGCCAGCAGCCCGTTACAGGGGAACACTGAAGCTTTCTTT. This translates into CASSPLQGNTEAFF.

This chain uses TRBV7-9 with TRBJ2-1, with 14 bases matching TRBD2. V shed 5 bases and J 9 bases; nucleotides not matched to a gene: 9. The CDR3 length is 16 residues. The germline V gene encodes CDR1 SEHNR and CDR2 FQNEAQ (reference sequence). CDR3 DNA: TGTGCCAGCAGCCCGGGACTAGCGGGGGTCGTCGGTGAGCAGTTCTTC. This encodes CASSPGLAGVVGEQFF.

This clone was found a few times. V gene TRBV2 combines with J gene TRBJ1-4, with a possible D match to TRBD1 (5 bases). This CDR3 has 16 amino acids. The germline V gene encodes CDR1 SNHLY and CDR2 FYNNEI. Trimming stripped 7 bases from V and 5 bases from J, with 20 bases between. This CDR3 is CASTDILSSSNEKLFF. Here the CDR3 DNA reads TGTGCCAGCACGGACATCCTGAGCAGTTCCAATGAAAAACTGTTTTTT.

This clone was counted ten times or more. V usage is TRBV19 and J usage is TRBJ2-2; 7 bases fit TRBD1. The CDR3 runs to 13 residues. Germline CDR1 reads LNHDA; CDR2 reads SQIVND (reference sequence). Trimming at V came to 10 bases and at J to 6 bases, leaving 8 bases not matched to a gene. The CDR3 region is CATQIQGSGELFF. DNA for the CDR3: TGTGCCACGCAAATACAGGGGTCCGGGGAGCTGTTTTTT.

The chain combines TRBV4-3 with TRBJ2-1; 7 nucleotides align to TRBD2. With V trimmed by 4 bases and J by 2 bases, 8 bases remained unmatched. This CDR3 comprises 16 residues. Germline lookup yields CDR1 LGHNA and CDR2 YSLEER. Here the CDR3 DNA reads TGCGCCAGCAGCCGGGTCCTGGGGGGGGCCTACAATGAGCAGTTCTTC. Residues: CASSRVLGGAYNEQFF.

The chain joins TRBV27 to TRBJ1-1; D perhaps matches TRBD1 (5 bases). This CDR3 is 16 amino acids long. Germline CDR1 reads MNHEY; CDR2 reads SMNVEV (reference sequence). V was cut by 5 bases and J by 0 bases, with 16 bases left in between. Here the CDR3 DNA reads TGTGCCAGCAGTAGCTCCGCGGGGGAGGTGAACACTGAAGCTTTCTTT. Translated, it gives CASSSSAGEVNTEAFF.

V gene TRBV13 combines with J gene TRBJ1-1; TRBD1 aligns across 7 bases. The CDR3 covers 16 residues. Germline V gene lookup returns CDR1 PRHDT and CDR2 FYEKMQ (reference sequence). Trimming took 4 bases from V and 3 from J; bases not matched to a gene: 11. The CDR3 bases are TGTGCCAGCAGCTCGGGAGGGGGCGCCGATTACACTGAAGCTTTCTTT. Protein: CASSSGGGADYTEAFF.

This clone has only a few counts. The J gene is TRBJ1-2, the V gene TRBV7-6; no firm D call. The ends were cut back, 3 bases at V and 5 bases at J, with 10 bases in the middle. Germline CDR1 and CDR2: SGHVS and FNYEAQ. This CDR3 comprises 13 residues. CDR3 DNA sequence: TGTGCCAGCAGCTTGGTCCCAGAGTATGGCTACACCTTC. Encoded protein: CASSLVPEYGYTF.

This clone came up a few times. The CDR3 nucleotides read TGTGCCAGCAGCCAAGAGGTAGCGGGGGGGGCAGATACGCAGTATTTT. Translating gives CASSQEVAGGADTQYF. V gene TRBV4-2 combines with J gene TRBJ2-3; 11 nucleotides match TRBD2. CDR3 size: 16 residues. V lost 0 bases and J lost 4; bases outside the gene matches: 3. Germline assignment: CDR1 LGHNA and CDR2 YNFKEQ.

CDR3 sequence reads: CASSFSWGPYTGELFF. The CDR3 coding sequence is TGTGCCAGCAGCTTTAGTTGGGGTCCGTACACCGGGGAGCTGTTTTTT. The J gene is TRBJ2-2, the V gene TRBV7-6, with no clear D. This CDR3 comprises 16 residues. Germline CDR1 and CDR2: SGHVS and FNYEAQ. Deletions cut 3 bases from V and 3 bases from J, with 14 bases between.

The gene calls are TRBV11-2 and TRBJ1-1; a possible D gene is TRBD1 (6 bases). Germline-derived CDR1 and CDR2 are SGHAT and FQNNGV. The CDR3 has 12 amino acids. V gave up 5 bases and J gave up 11 bases, with 15 bases separating them. The CDR3 is CASSGGEGEAFF. The CDR3 nucleotides read TGTGCCAGCAGCGGGGGCGAGGGTGAGGCTTTCTTT.

The chain is built from TRBV7-2 and TRBJ2-7; D not certain. The CDR3 has 15 amino acids. With 5 bases removed from V and 2 bases from J, the gap between germline ends came to 16 bases. Germline lookup yields CDR1 SGHTA and CDR2 FQGNSA. The chain's CDR3 is CASSPGEQPTYEQYF. The CDR3 DNA sequence: TGTGCCAGCAGCCCCGGCGAGCAACCTACCTACGAGCAGTACTTC. Supplemented by reference TRBV7-2 and TRBJ2-7, the full variable domain reads GAGVSQSPSNKVTEKGKDVELRCDPISGHTALYWYRQSLGQGLEFLIYFQGNSAPDKSGLPSDRFSAERTGGSVSTLTIQRTQQEDSAVYLCASSPGEQPTYEQYFGPGTRLTVT.

J is TRBJ2-7 and V is TRBV25-1, with D unclear. V was cut by 2 bases and J by 3 bases, with 11 bases left in between. The germline V gene encodes CDR1 MGHDK and CDR2 SYGVNS. This CDR3 comprises 14 residues. CDR3 amino acids: CASSEGETGYEQYF. CDR3 nucleotides: TGTGCCAGCAGTGAAGGAGAGACTGGCTACGAGCAGTACTTC.

The genes are TRBV7-8 and TRBJ2-7; TRBD1 aligns across 7 bases. Germline CDR1 reads SGHVS; CDR2 reads FQNEAQ. J gave up 7 bases and V 5 bases, and 14 bases lay outside the gene matches. CDR3 length: 15 residues. The CDR3 DNA sequence: TGTGCCAGCAGCGAGCACAGGGGCCCCTTTTGGGAGCAGTACTTC. Its translation is CASSEHRGPFWEQYF.

This clone showed up just once. This chain uses TRBV11-2 with TRBJ2-7; D is undetermined. Germline CDR1 is SGHAT and CDR2 is FQNNGV. Trimming removed 8 bases at V and 1 base at J, with 9 bases between. The CDR3 sequence is 12 residues long. This CDR3 reads CASRGLSYEQYF. CDR3 DNA: TGTGCCAGCCGAGGCCTTTCCTACGAGCAGTACTTC.

The chain uses TRBV9 and TRBJ2-5, with 10 nucleotides matching TRBD1. This CDR3 contains 15 residues. V dropped 3 bases and J dropped 5; count of bases not matched to a gene: 7. In germline, CDR1 is SGDLS, CDR2 YYNGEE. For the CDR3, the DNA is TGTGCCAGCAGCGCGACAGGGGGCGTAGGTGAGACCCAGTACTTC. Its protein product is CASSATGGVGETQYF.

This clone was seen a single time. The chain is built from TRBV27 and TRBJ1-2; tentatively, D is TRBD1 (5 bases). This CDR3 has 16 residues. Trimming took 5 bases from V and 7 from J, leaving 23 bases between them. Germline V lookup: CDR1 MNHEY, CDR2 SMNVEV (reference sequence). The CDR3 region has the DNA TGTGCCAGCAGTAATACCCCCCCATCCGCAGACAGTGGCTACACCTTC. Its translation: CASSNTPPSADSGYTF.

This chain links TRBV30 with TRBJ1-5; the D gene is possibly TRBD1 (6 bases). This CDR3 contains 14 residues. Trimming pared 3 bases from V and 0 bases from J, leaving 9 bases between. The germline V gene encodes CDR1 GTSNPN and CDR2 SVGIG (reference sequence). The CDR3: CAWSAGDSNQPQHF. The CDR3 DNA sequence: TGTGCCTGGAGCGCAGGGGATAGCAATCAGCCCCAGCATTTT.

The V gene is TRBV2, the J gene TRBJ1-5; D is perhaps TRBD1 (5 bases). The CDR3 is 12 amino acids. Trimming shortened V by 8 bases and J by 4 bases, and 9 bases separated the two germline ends. Per the germline V gene, CDR1 is SNHLY and CDR2 is FYNNEI. The CDR3 is CASLGGNQPQHF. DNA for the CDR3: TGTGCCAGCCTTGGGGGGAATCAGCCCCAGCATTTT.

V is TRBV6-5 and J is TRBJ1-3; D is uncertain. Germline CDR1 is MNHEY and CDR2 is SVGAGI. The CDR3 spans 16 residues. V was shortened by 4 bases and J by 4 bases, with 17 bases between the two germline ends. In DNA, the CDR3 is TGTGCCAGCAGTTCGGTTAGGGAAGTTGGCGGAAACACCATATATTTT. Translation gives CASSSVREVGGNTIYF.

The chain recombines TRBV7-9 with TRBJ2-3; 7 bases agree with TRBD1. Trimming removed 3 bases from V and 0 bases from J; junction bases left unmatched: 12. From germline, CDR1 is SEHNR and CDR2 FQNEAQ (reference sequence). CDR3 length: 18 amino acids. The CDR3 nucleotides are TGTGCCAGCAGCTTTCCGGGACAGAAGATCTCTAGCACAGATACGCAGTATTTT. This translates into CASSFPGQKISSTDTQYF.